This T cell receptor (beta chain) stems from a study of CD8 T cells in ankylosing spondylitis (dated by TCRdb to about 2017). General notes on the study: The study profiled T cell receptor beta repertoires in healthy donors and ankylosing spondylitis patients to find disease-linked TCR variants. The whole study cohort included 90 to 120 healthy donors and about two dozen ankylosing spondylitis patients. Peripheral blood was sampled, and synovial fluid was also collected from ankylosing spondylitis patients. General findings and caveats noted by the study authors: Some TCR beta motif variants had previously been reported in synovial fluid and blood of reactive arthritis patients, which suggested common disease-initiation mechanisms. In peripheral blood, the disease-linked clones were found at relatively low frequencies and had a CD8+ phenotype. Significant enrichment of the disease-linked clones was reported in matched synovial fluid samples from ankylosing spondylitis patients. A TCR beta motif of about 8 highly homologous amino acid variants appeared characteristic of blood from ankylosing spondylitis patients.

V is pruned by 4 bases and J by 5 bases, leaving 5 bases of the junction without a gene match. The CDR3 starts with the cysteine, ends with the phenylalanine, and has 16 residues. The entry retains the CDR3 DNA only, 48 bases that are in frame from base 1. Sequencing used an Illumina HiSeq 2500. TCR beta libraries were prepared by quantitative 5'-RACE with molecular barcodes. The authors' analysis ran thus. A new computational method based on a probabilistic model of VDJ rearrangement was used to identify disease-linked TCR variants. Using fastp at Q25 and MiXCR, TCRdb reprocessed the public reads and kept productive beta chains. Rows matching on CDR3 protein sequence are summarized as one entry with the most common DNA and genes. It is TCRdb's table, rather than the study itself, that gives the V and J calls and clone size. A total of 350,000 or so distinct CDR3 sequences appear in this sample, 14% to 15% of them only once. The ten largest clonotypes hold 0.85% to 1.4% of the sample.

This clonotype was detected many times. What antigen it recognizes has not been identified. No base quality information exists; no much larger clone differs at one position. Input material: blood, either unsorted or a sorted T cell fraction (not recorded which). In this chain, TRBV12-3 or TRBV12-4 is recombined with TRBJ2-2; TRBD1 lines up with 12 middle nucleotides. The clonotype comes from a male donor with ankylosing spondylitis or in good health (not recorded which). At the DNA level, the sequence is TGTGCCAGCAGTTCCGGGACAGGGGGCGCGACCGGGGAGCTGTTTTTT. This codes for CASSSGTGGATGELFF.